The entry below describes one T cell receptor (beta chain). Its antigen remains unidentified. This sample was included in a study of T cell repertoires in cytomegalovirus infection. At the level of the study: Epitope selection comprised recently identified HLA-C-restricted CMV epitopes and well-studied HLA-B-restricted CMV epitopes. CMV infection together with matching HLA type was indicated by public TCR beta signatures.

TCRdb processed the reads anew with MiXCR; each CDR3 protein has one entry. The data contain 700,000 to 950,000 distinct CDR3 sequences, about 33% of them singletons. General study findings and limits: The response measured ex vivo was dominated by TCR beta clonotypes (HLA-C-restricted and CMV-specific). Based on cumulative public TCR beta family frequency, carriers of CMV plus the relevant HLA were identified.

The receptor's source is a human donor in good health (CMV status not recorded). Some clones in this sample may be carry-over from other donors' samples. This material consisted of cultured CD8+ T cells from PBMCs, taken from culture after CMV antigen stimulation.

CDR3 in DNA: TGTGCCAGCAGAATGGGACATACGAACACCGGGGAGCTGTTTTTT. Amino acid sequence: CASRMGHTNTGELFF. This sequence joins TRBV7-9 and TRBJ2-2; D is possibly TRBD1 (6 bases). Germline CDR1 is SEHNR and CDR2 is FQNEAQ (reference sequence). The CDR3 covers 15 residues. The germline V and J ends were trimmed by 6 bases and 0 bases, with 11 bases remaining between them.